The clone carrying this T cell receptor beta chain was recorded a few times. The target antigen is unknown. The entry originates in a study of T cell repertoires in cytomegalovirus infection. V lost 2 bases and J 5 bases, leaving 11 bases between the germline ends. Germline CDR1 reads SGHKS; CDR2 reads YYEKEE (reference sequence). There are 14 residues in the CDR3. TCRdb re-analysed the reads in MiXCR, keeping a single row per CDR3 protein. The sample carries about 480,000 distinct CDR3 sequences, roughly a third recorded once. Sequencing was performed on cultured PBMCs, taken from culture after CMV antigen stimulation. The chain uses TRBV5-5 and TRBJ2-1; D remains ambiguous. The receptor comes from a human donor in good health (CMV status not recorded). Some clones in this sample may be carry-over from other donors' samples. The CDR3 loop is CASSFTGLNNEQFF. Here the CDR3 DNA reads TGTGCCAGCAGCTTTACTGGGCTCAACAATGAGCAGTTCTTC.